In its sample, the clone carrying this T cell receptor (beta chain) was seen a few times. A junction boundary mismatches the germline segment, possibly from a read error. The data were taken from a study of T cells in Graves' hyperthyroidism and ophthalmopathy. Exclusion criteria comprised uncontrolled infection, other autoimmune disease, pregnancy or lactation. Amplified TCR beta CDR3 regions came from RNA transcripts. The study used the HTBI primer set for a first-round RT-PCR of the TCR CDR3. TCRdb analysed the multiplex PCR reads with MiXCR anew, one entry per CDR3 protein. The profile shows hundreds of thousands of distinct CDR3 sequences, approximately 42% of them singletons. Germline lookup yields CDR1 ENHRY and CDR2 SYGVKD. This CDR3 contains 12 residues.

The chain employs TRBV10-3 and TRBJ1-3, with D hard to call. The receptor was derived from an adult man with Graves' disease, either hyperthyroidism or ophthalmopathy (not recorded which). Sequenced sample: peripheral blood or thyroid tissue (not recorded which). For the CDR3, the DNA is TGTGCCAGCAGTCCCGTCGGGGACACCATATATTTT. Residues: CASSPVGDTIYF.